These 18 T cell receptor beta chains came from one sample sequenced in a study of blood T cell repertoires in COVID-19. The protocol was immunoSEQ multiplex PCR, while the TCRdb copy is restricted to in-frame clones and leaves out a portion. This sample has some 30,000 clones, with approximately 80% found just once. The sample was peripheral blood. Receptor source: a human donor in a cohort sampled during active COVID-19.

The gene calls are TRBV4-1 and TRBJ1-2; D remains ambiguous. Trimming removed 1 base from V and 2 bases from J, with 8 bases in between. The V gene's germline CDR1 is MGHRA and CDR2 YSYEKL. This CDR3 spans 14 amino acids. CDR3 nucleotides: TGCGCCAGCAGCCAAGTGACATTAAACTATGGCTACACCTTC. Translating gives CASSQVTLNYGYTF.

The genes are TRBV30 and TRBJ1-1; D is uncertain. Germline V gene sequence: CDR1 GTSNPN, CDR2 SVGIG (reference sequence). The CDR3 length is 12 residues. Trimming took off 2 bases at V and 4 bases at J, with 8 bases between the two ends. For the CDR3, the DNA is TGTGCCTGGAGTCGGGAAGTCACTGAAGCTTTCTTT. This gives the protein CAWSREVTEAFF.

The V and J genes are TRBV6-6 and TRBJ2-1; weak D call: TRBD2 (7 bases). The V gene's germline CDR1 is MNHNY and CDR2 SVGAGI (reference sequence). The CDR3 sequence is 14 residues long. V was cut by 10 bases and J by 0 bases, with 13 bases left in between. CDR3: CATEGGSSYNEQFF. The CDR3 coding sequence is TGTGCCACCGAGGGGGGGAGCTCCTACAATGAGCAGTTCTTC.

J is TRBJ2-7 and V is TRBV21-1; TRBD2 is the table's D call, not checked against the DNA. TRBV21-1 is labeled a pseudogene. This CDR3 contains 16 residues. The CDR3 sequence is CASSHPRAGATYEQYF. The CDR3 coding sequence is TGTGCCAGCAGCCATCCCAGGGCGGGGGCTACCTACGAGCAGTACTTC.

V is TRBV7-8 and J is TRBJ2-7, with 10 bases matching TRBD2. V was clipped by 3 bases and J by 0 bases; unmatched bases: 11. There are 18 residues in the CDR3. The germline V gene encodes CDR1 SGHVS and CDR2 FQNEAQ. The CDR3 here is CASSFLWTSGSSSYEQYF. The CDR3 bases are TGTGCCAGCAGCTTTCTCTGGACTAGCGGATCTAGCTCCTACGAGCAGTACTTC.

This rearrangement joins TRBV5-6 to TRBJ1-4; no definite D call. Germline lookup yields CDR1 SGHDT and CDR2 YYEEEE. Trimming removed 0 bases at V and 5 bases at J, with 14 bases between. The CDR3 is 16 amino acids. This CDR3 reads CASSLAFGMANEKLFF. CDR3 nucleotides: TGTGCCAGCAGCTTGGCCTTCGGGATGGCAAATGAAAAACTGTTTTTT.

The chain employs TRBV6-2 or TRBV6-3 and TRBJ2-3; a possible D gene is TRBD2 (6 bases). The CDR3 sequence is 14 residues long. The germline V gene encodes CDR1 MNHEY and CDR2 SVGEGT. V lost 4 bases to trimming and J lost 1 base, with 9 bases between them. CDR3 region: CASSSPSGTDTQYF. The CDR3 coding sequence is TGTGCCAGCAGTTCCCCTAGCGGCACAGATACGCAGTATTTT.

The chain employs TRBV28 and TRBJ1-5; a weak D match, TRBD1 (5 bases). V was trimmed by 4 bases and J by 6 bases, leaving 16 bases between them. The CDR3 loop spans 15 amino acids. CDR1 MDHEN and CDR2 SYDVKM come from the germline V gene. In DNA form, the CDR3 reads TGTGCCAGCAGTTCCCCCAGCAGGGTGGGTCAGCCCCAGCATTTT. This sequence encodes CASSSPSRVGQPQHF.

This clone is a singleton in its sample. The chain employs TRBV7-9 and TRBJ1-4, with D unresolved. The CDR3 spans 15 residues. The V gene's germline CDR1 is SEHNR and CDR2 FQNEAQ (reference sequence). Trimming removed 1 base from V and 6 bases from J, with 12 bases in between. CDR3 residues: CASSLGSGSYEKLFF. The CDR3 DNA follows: TGTGCCAGCAGCTTAGGGTCGGGGTCTTATGAAAAACTGTTTTTT.

The V call is TRBV10-3, the J call TRBJ2-3; perhaps TRBD2 as D (5 bases). This CDR3 is 15 amino acids long. Between the trimmed V and J ends, which lost 3 bases and 0 bases, there was a span of 10 bases. Germline V lookup: CDR1 ENHRY, CDR2 SYGVKD. The CDR3 DNA reads as TGTGCCATCAGTGAAGAGCGGATTAGCACAGATACGCAGTATTTT. The encoded protein is CAISEERISTDTQYF.

The gene calls are TRBV2 and TRBJ1-5; 9 bases align to TRBD1. V trimming: 2 bases; J trimming: 6 bases; junction bases outside the gene matches: 5. The CDR3 extends over 15 amino acids. The V gene's germline CDR1 is SNHLY and CDR2 FYNNEI. CDR3 residues: CASSEQGTGSQPQHF. The CDR3 region has the DNA TGTGCCAGCAGTGAACAAGGGACAGGGTCTCAGCCCCAGCATTTT.

The CDR3 here is CASSPRTSGVGNIQYF. The DNA for the CDR3 is TGTGCCAGCAGCCCCCGGACTAGCGGGGTAGGCAACATTCAGTACTTC. V usage is TRBV7-2 and J usage is TRBJ2-4, with 12 nucleotides matching TRBD2. Germline lookup yields CDR1 SGHTA and CDR2 FQGNSA. The CDR3 has 16 amino acids. V trimming: 5 bases; J trimming: 7 bases; junction bases outside the gene matches: 9.

V usage is TRBV6-5 and J usage is TRBJ2-1, with D maybe TRBD1 (6 bases). Trimming took 5 bases from V and 4 from J, leaving 12 bases between them. Per the germline V gene, CDR1 is MNHEY and CDR2 is SVGAGI. CDR3 size: 14 residues. The CDR3 DNA reads as TGTGCCAGCAGTCTGGACAGCCCATACAATGAGCAGTTCTTC. This translates into CASSLDSPYNEQFF.

This chain links TRBV19 with TRBJ2-2, with 9 bases aligning to TRBD2. The V gene's germline CDR1 is LNHDA and CDR2 SQIVND (reference sequence). The CDR3 length is 16 residues. V was clipped by 5 bases and J by 2 bases; unmatched bases: 6. In nucleotides, the CDR3 is TGTGCCAGTAGTTTCAGCGGGGGGCTCAACACCGGGGAGCTGTTTTTT. It specifies CASSFSGGLNTGELFF.

V is TRBV19 and J is TRBJ1-6, with TRBD1 matching 7 bases. The ends lost 6 bases at V and 7 bases at J; junction bases unmatched: 9. This CDR3 is 15 amino acids long. In germline, CDR1 is LNHDA, CDR2 SQIVND (reference sequence). This CDR3 is CASSYSGQSNSPLHF. CDR3 coding DNA: TGTGCCAGTAGCTACTCGGGACAGTCCAATTCACCCCTCCACTTT.

CDR3 nucleotides: TGTGCCAGCAGCCCCCGACACGTCACCGGGGAGCTGTTTTTT. Translation: CASSPRHVTGELFF. The chain combines TRBV5-8 with TRBJ2-2, with no clear D. The CDR3 sequence is 14 residues long. Trimming removed 4 bases at V and 4 bases at J, with 11 bases between. Germline V gives CDR1 SGHTS, CDR2 YDEGEE.

The chain has TRBV19 and TRBJ2-2, with D maybe TRBD2 (5 bases). The germline V gene encodes CDR1 LNHDA and CDR2 SQIVND (reference sequence). Deletions cut 5 bases from V and 2 bases from J, with 15 bases between. The CDR3 spans 16 residues. This CDR3 reads CASSSLASFNTGELFF. CDR3 DNA: TGTGCCAGTAGTTCCCTAGCTAGCTTTAACACCGGGGAGCTGTTTTTT.

This rearrangement joins TRBV5-4 to TRBJ2-7; D perhaps matches TRBD1 (5 bases). The V gene lost 4 bases and the J gene lost 3 bases, with 11 bases spanning the gap. Germline V gene data show CDR1 as SGHNT and CDR2 as YYREEE (reference sequence). The CDR3 totals 13 residues. CDR3 residues: CASSLDTSYEQYF. CDR3 DNA: TGTGCCAGCAGCCTGGACACAAGCTACGAGCAGTACTTC.